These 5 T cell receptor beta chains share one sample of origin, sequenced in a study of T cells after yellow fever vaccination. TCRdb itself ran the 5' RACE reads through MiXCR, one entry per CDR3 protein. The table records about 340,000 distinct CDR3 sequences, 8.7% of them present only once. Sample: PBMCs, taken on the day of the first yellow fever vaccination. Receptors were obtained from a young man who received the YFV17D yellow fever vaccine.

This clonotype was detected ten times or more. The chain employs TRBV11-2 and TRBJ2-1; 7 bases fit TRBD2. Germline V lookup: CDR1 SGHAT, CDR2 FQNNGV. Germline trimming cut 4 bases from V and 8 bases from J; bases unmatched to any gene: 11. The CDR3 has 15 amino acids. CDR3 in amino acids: CASSSPSGGFDEQFF. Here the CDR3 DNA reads TGTGCCAGCAGCTCGCCTAGCGGAGGATTCGATGAGCAGTTCTTC. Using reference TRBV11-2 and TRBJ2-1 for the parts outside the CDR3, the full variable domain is EAGVAQSPRYKIIEKRQSVAFWCNPISGHATLYWYQQILGQGPKLLIQFQNNGVVDDSQLPKDRFSAERLKGVDSTLKIQPAKLEDSAVYLCASSSPSGGFDEQFFGPGTRLTVL.

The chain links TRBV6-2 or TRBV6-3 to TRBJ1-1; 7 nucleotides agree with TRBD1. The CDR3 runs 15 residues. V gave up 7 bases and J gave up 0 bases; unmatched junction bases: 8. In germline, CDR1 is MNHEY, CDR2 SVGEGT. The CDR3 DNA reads TGTGCCAGCACCTACCCCGGGACAGTGAACACTGAAGCTTTCTTT. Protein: CASTYPGTVNTEAFF.

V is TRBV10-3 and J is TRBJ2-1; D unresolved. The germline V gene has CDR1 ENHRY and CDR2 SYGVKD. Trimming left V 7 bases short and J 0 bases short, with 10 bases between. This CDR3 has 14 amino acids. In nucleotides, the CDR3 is TGTGCCATCATGGAACACCTCTCCTACAATGAGCAGTTCTTC. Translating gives CAIMEHLSYNEQFF.

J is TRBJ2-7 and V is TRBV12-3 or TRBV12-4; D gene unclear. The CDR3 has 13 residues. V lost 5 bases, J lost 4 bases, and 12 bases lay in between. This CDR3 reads CASSLTWAYEQYF. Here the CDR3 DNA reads TGTGCCAGCAGTCTGACGTGGGCTTACGAGCAGTACTTC.

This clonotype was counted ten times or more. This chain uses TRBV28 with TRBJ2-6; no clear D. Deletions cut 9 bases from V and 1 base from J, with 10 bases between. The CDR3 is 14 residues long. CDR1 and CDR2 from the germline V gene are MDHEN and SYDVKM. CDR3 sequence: CASLDRSGANVLTF. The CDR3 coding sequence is TGTGCCAGTCTCGACCGGTCTGGGGCCAACGTCCTGACTTTC.